This record looks at one T cell receptor beta chain sequence and its context. The sample comes from a study of blood T cell repertoires in COVID-19. Measured with immunoSEQ multiplex PCR; TCRdb has only the in-frame clones, and not every one. In the table there are roughly 130,000 clones, roughly 89% of which are singletons. CDR3 length: 15 residues. The V and J ends lost 1 base and 1 base respectively, with 8 bases between them. Germline loops: CDR1 SGHAT, CDR2 FQNNGV. The chain joins TRBV11-2 to TRBJ1-5; no firm D call. The sequenced sample was PBMCs or T cells enriched from blood (not recorded which). This clonotype originated in a woman aged 25 to 39 who had recovered from COVID-19. The CDR3 loop is CASSLGGRSNQPQHF. The CDR3 region has the DNA TGTGCCAGCAGCTTAGGAGGGCGAAGCAATCAGCCCCAGCATTTT.